A selection of T cell receptor beta chains follows, all from one sample in a study of post-analysis software for immune sequencing data. A single record per CDR3 protein comes from TCRdb applying MiXCR to the PCR reads. The sample shows hundreds of thousands of distinct CDR3 sequences, 44% of them seen only once. Material: blood. The receptors shown here come from a girl between 10 and 17 years old with multiple sclerosis. Both conserved end residues are part of each CDR3. Fields, in order: V gene, CDR3 protein.

V: TRBV20-1
CDR3: CSAGRVAAYEQYF

V: TRBV29-1
CDR3: CSVEGRQSSYNEQFF

V: TRBV12-3/TRBV12-4
CDR3: CASSPGLSEQYF

V: TRBV29-1
CDR3: CSVVRHLNTEAFF

V: TRBV15
CDR3: CATSREGRDTQYF

V: TRBV29-1
CDR3: CSVEFRANYNEQFF

V: TRBV5-6
CDR3: CASTLEGVGGLAEAFF

V: TRBV21-1
CDR3: CASSKERGRRNYGYTF

V: TRBV2
CDR3: CASSASRDRAPPLHF

V: TRBV5-1
CDR3: CASSLVGQGRIHGYTF

V: TRBV10-3
CDR3: CAISEINADTQYF

V: TRBV3-1
CDR3: CASSQGTQETQYF

V: TRBV7-9
CDR3: CASQGGGRYNEQFF

V: TRBV27
CDR3: CASSLSLLAGITPTDTQYF

V: TRBV20-1
CDR3: CSAQGSGIDQPQHF

V: TRBV20-1
CDR3: CSATVGQLNTEAFF

V: TRBV27
CDR3: CASSFVQGGLLPLHF

V: TRBV20-1
CDR3: CSAITSGGTDTQYF

V: TRBV10-2
CDR3: CASSESYRGNYGYTF

V: TRBV4-1
CDR3: CASSPGTSLGSYNEQFF

V: TRBV5-1
CDR3: CASSSKSTGTQYF

V: TRBV7-2
CDR3: CASSLFGTSGQDTQYF

V: TRBV30
CDR3: CAWSQGQGVNEQFF

V: TRBV12-3/TRBV12-4
CDR3: CASSLARGLGETQYF

V: TRBV20-1
CDR3: CSARGASGVSDTQYF

V: TRBV7-3
CDR3: CASSPGAANEQFF

V: TRBV3-1
CDR3: CASSQSGQGAAETQYF

V: TRBV29-1
CDR3: CSVGGGANTEAFF

V: TRBV12-3/TRBV12-4
CDR3: CASSSPGLAGSDTQYF

V: TRBV12-3/TRBV12-4
CDR3: CASSYGRPPDTQYF

V: TRBV20-1
CDR3: CSARVWADQETQYF

V: TRBV29-1
CDR3: CSVDPETAPSEQYF

V: TRBV13
CDR3: CASSFWTSGTYEQYF